This T cell receptor (beta chain) was sequenced for a study of blood T cells in healthy people across ages. Looked up from germline, CDR1 is MDHEN and CDR2 is SYDVKM. This CDR3 is built from 13 residues. The V and J ends lost 6 bases and 5 bases, in that order; junction bases with no gene match: 6. About this clonotype: Its antigen is not identified.

Donation came from healthy Caucasian individuals in Russia who were aged roughly 6 to 95. Then a second PCR, running roughly 7 to 11 cycles, was carried out with a sample-barcoded 5' primer and a J-beta primer mix. TCRdb reanalysed the 5' RACE reads using MiXCR and keeps one entry per CDR3 protein. The sample records about 570,000 distinct CDR3 sequences, 27% being singletons. Regarding the study as a whole: Aged donors had fewer naive CD4+ cells and lower diversity than long-lived donors.

V gene TRBV28 combines with J gene TRBJ1-1, with 7 bases fitting TRBD1. The TCR comes from a woman in her seventies in good health. Sequences were obtained from blood. The CDR3, as DNA: TGTGCCAGCAGGTCGGACAGGACGACTGAAGCTTTCTTT. This gives the protein CASRSDRTTEAFF.